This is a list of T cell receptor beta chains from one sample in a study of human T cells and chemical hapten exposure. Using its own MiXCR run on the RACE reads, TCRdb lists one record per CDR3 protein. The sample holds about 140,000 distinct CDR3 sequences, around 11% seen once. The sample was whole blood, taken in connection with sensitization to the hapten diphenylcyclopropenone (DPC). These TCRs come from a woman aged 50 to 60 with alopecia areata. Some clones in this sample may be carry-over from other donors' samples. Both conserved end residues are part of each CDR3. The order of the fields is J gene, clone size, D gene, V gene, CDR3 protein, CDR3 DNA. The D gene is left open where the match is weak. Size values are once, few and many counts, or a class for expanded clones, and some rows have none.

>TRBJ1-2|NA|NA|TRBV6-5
CASTKRAGNYGYTF
TGTGCCAGCACCAAAAGGGCAGGGAACTATGGCTACACCTTC
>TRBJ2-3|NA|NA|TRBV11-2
CASSERDFTDTQYF
TGTGCCAGCAGCGAACGGGACTTCACAGATACGCAGTATTTT
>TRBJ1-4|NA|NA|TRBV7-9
CASSLALYEKLFF
TGTGCCAGCAGCTTAGCGCTTTATGAAAAACTGTTTTTT
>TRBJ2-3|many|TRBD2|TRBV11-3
CASSILAGGTTDTQYF
TGTGCCAGCAGCATACTAGCGGGCGGGACGACAGATACGCAGTATTTT
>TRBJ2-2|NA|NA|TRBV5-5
CASSPARRTGGELFF
TGTGCCAGCAGCCCGGCCCGACGGACGGGCGGGGAGCTGTTTTTT
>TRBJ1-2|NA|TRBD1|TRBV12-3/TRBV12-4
CASSPQGPLYGYTF
TGTGCCAGCAGTCCACAGGGGCCTCTCTATGGCTACACCTTC
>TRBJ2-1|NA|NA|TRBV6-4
CASRGIRGRFYNEQFF
TGTGCCAGCAGGGGGATAAGAGGGAGATTCTACAATGAGCAGTTCTTC
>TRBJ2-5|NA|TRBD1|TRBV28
CASSQQGAMGETQYF
TGTGCCAGCAGTCAACAGGGGGCAATGGGAGAGACCCAGTACTTC
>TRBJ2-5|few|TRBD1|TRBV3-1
CASGPDRGLQETQYF
TGTGCCAGCGGACCGGACAGGGGGCTCCAAGAGACCCAGTACTTC
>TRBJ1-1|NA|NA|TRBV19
CASLGLMNTEAFF
TGTGCCAGCCTCGGACTTATGAACACTGAAGCTTTCTTT
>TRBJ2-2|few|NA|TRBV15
CATSRDPLHTGELFF
TGTGCCACCAGCAGAGATCCGCTCCACACCGGGGAGCTGTTTTTT
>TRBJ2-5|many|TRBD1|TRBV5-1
CASSLAGTGESQYF
TGCGCCAGCAGCCTGGCCGGGACAGGGGAATCCCAGTACTTC
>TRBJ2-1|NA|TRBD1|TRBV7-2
CASSFTGGDEQFF
TGTGCCAGCAGCTTCACAGGGGGCGATGAGCAGTTCTTC
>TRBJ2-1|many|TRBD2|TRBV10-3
CAISESSGGNFNEQFF
TGTGCCATCAGTGAGTCCAGCGGGGGGAATTTCAATGAGCAGTTCTTC
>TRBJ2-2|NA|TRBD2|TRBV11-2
CASSFTGGSTGELFF
TGTGCCAGCAGCTTTACGGGAGGAAGCACCGGGGAGCTGTTTTTT
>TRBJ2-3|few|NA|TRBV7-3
CASSLTQGADTQYF
TGTGCCAGCAGCTTAACGCAGGGAGCAGATACGCAGTATTTT
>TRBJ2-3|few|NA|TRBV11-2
CASSLGGSSDTQYF
TGTGCCAGCAGCTTAGGGGGTAGCTCGGATACGCAGTATTTT
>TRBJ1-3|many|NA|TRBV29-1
CSVLEWGSGNTIYF
TGCAGCGTCCTCGAATGGGGCTCCGGAAACACCATATATTTT
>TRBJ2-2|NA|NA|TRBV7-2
CASSSRPSGGPGELFF
TGTGCCAGCAGCAGCAGACCCAGTGGGGGGCCCGGGGAGCTGTTTTTT
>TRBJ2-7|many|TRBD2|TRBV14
CASSFHSGISYEQYF
TGTGCCAGCAGCTTTCACAGCGGGATCTCCTACGAGCAGTACTTC
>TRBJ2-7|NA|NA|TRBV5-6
CASSYEGSSSYEQYF
TGTGCCAGCAGCTACGAGGGCTCCTCCTCCTACGAGCAGTACTTC
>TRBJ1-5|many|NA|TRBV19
CASSIPGAGPQHF
TGTGCCAGTAGTATCCCGGGAGCCGGGCCCCAGCATTTT
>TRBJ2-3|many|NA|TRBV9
CASSVEGGGTDTQYF
TGTGCCAGCAGCGTAGAGGGGGGCGGCACAGATACGCAGTATTTT
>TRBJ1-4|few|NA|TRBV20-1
CSAREQGTNEKLFF
TGCAGTGCTAGAGAGCAGGGAACTAATGAAAAACTGTTTTTT
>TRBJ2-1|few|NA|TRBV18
CASSPIGGGSAYNEQFF
TGTGCCAGCTCACCAATAGGGGGCGGGAGCGCCTACAATGAGCAGTTCTTC
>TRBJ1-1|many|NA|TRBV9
CASSVATGRMGTEAFF
TGTGCCAGCAGCGTAGCTACGGGCAGGATGGGCACTGAAGCTTTCTTT
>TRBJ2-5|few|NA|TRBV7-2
CASSLDGRDQETQYF
TGTGCCAGCAGCTTGGACGGGAGAGACCAAGAGACCCAGTACTTC
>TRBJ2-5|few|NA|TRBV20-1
CSAGGDAGERTQYF
TGCAGTGCTGGGGGAGACGCAGGGGAGCGGACCCAGTACTTC
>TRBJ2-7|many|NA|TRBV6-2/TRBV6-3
CASRLAGADSYEQYF
TGTGCCAGCAGACTCGCGGGCGCCGACTCCTACGAGCAGTACTTC